These 6 T cell receptor beta chains originate from one sample sequenced in a study of blood T cell repertoires in COVID-19. Libraries were prepared by immunoSEQ multiplex PCR; TCRdb keeps only in-frame clonotypes and omits some of them. There are about 320,000 clones in the sample; approximately 85% occur only once, and roughly 7% lies in the top ten. The sample consisted of peripheral blood. These receptors came from a human donor in a cohort sampled during active COVID-19.

This rearrangement joins TRBV24-1 to TRBJ1-6; 8 nucleotides align to TRBD1. The germline gives CDR1 KGHDR, CDR2 SFDVKD. The V gene end was trimmed by 4 bases and the J gene end by 3 bases; junction bases not matched to a gene: 4. The CDR3 is 16 amino acids. CDR3 DNA sequence: TGTGCCACCAGTGACTCCGGACAGGGCTATAATTCACCCCTCCACTTT. It yields the protein CATSDSGQGYNSPLHF.

The chain uses TRBV6-5 and TRBJ2-7; TRBD2 aligns across 10 bases. In germline, CDR1 is MNHEY, CDR2 SVGAGI. CDR3 size: 15 residues. The J segment lost 2 bases and the V segment lost 6 bases, leaving 7 bases of the junction unmatched. CDR3 nucleotides: TGTGCCAGCAGCAAGCTAGCGGGGGACCCCTACGAGCAGTACTTC. Translated: CASSKLAGDPYEQYF.

The J gene is TRBJ1-5, the V gene TRBV27; no clear D. Trimming pared 2 bases from V and 0 bases from J, leaving 8 bases between. Germline-derived CDR1 and CDR2 are MNHEY and SMNVEV (reference sequence). CDR3 length: 15 residues. The CDR3 region is CASSLGLNSNQPQHF. For the CDR3, the DNA is TGTGCCAGCAGTTTAGGGCTGAATAGCAATCAGCCCCAGCATTTT.

The chain joins TRBV5-1 to TRBJ2-3, with 11 nucleotides matching TRBD2. The CDR3 has 15 amino acids. Germline trimming cut 2 bases from V and 5 bases from J; bases unmatched to any gene: 4. Germline V lookup: CDR1 SGHRS, CDR2 YFSETQ. The CDR3 is CASSFSGGARDTQYF. The CDR3 bases are TGCGCCAGCAGCTTTAGCGGGGGGGCCAGAGATACGCAGTATTTT.

The rearrangement links TRBV29-1 to TRBJ1-1; D not certain. V gave up 5 bases and J gave up 5 bases, with 15 bases separating them. CDR1 and CDR2 (germline): SQVTM, ANQGSEA. CDR3 length: 13 residues. CDR3 nucleotide sequence: TGCAGCGTTCGGAAGGGAGTGGGGACTGAAGCTTTCTTT. This gives the protein CSVRKGVGTEAFF.

V is TRBV27 and J is TRBJ2-1; TRBD1 matches at 9 bases. J lost 15 bases, V lost 1 base, and 4 bases had no gene match. Germline V gene lookup returns CDR1 MNHEY and CDR2 SMNVEV (reference sequence). This CDR3 has 12 amino acids. The CDR3 spells CASSLLQGAPFF. The CDR3 DNA sequence: TGTGCCAGCAGTTTATTACAGGGGGCCCCGTTCTTC.